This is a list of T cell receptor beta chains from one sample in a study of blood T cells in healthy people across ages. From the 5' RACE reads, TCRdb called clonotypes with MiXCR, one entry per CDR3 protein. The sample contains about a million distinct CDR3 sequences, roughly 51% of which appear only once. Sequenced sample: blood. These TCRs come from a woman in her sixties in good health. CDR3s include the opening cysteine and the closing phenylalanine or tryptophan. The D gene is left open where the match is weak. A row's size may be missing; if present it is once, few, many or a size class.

cdr3_aa: CAIRGQPNTEAFF; cdr3_nt: TGTGCCATCAGGGGACAGCCGAACACTGAAGCTTTCTTT; v_call: TRBV10-3; d_call: TRBD1; clone_size: -; j_call: TRBJ1-1
cdr3_aa: CSSAPNIDTEAFF; cdr3_nt: TGCAGCTCTGCCCCTAACATCGACACTGAAGCTTTCTTT; v_call: TRBV29-1; d_call: -; clone_size: -; j_call: TRBJ1-1
cdr3_aa: CASSTVLGVGFWMKSTDTQYF; cdr3_nt: TGTGCCAGCAGTACGGTGCTCGGGGTGGGCTTCTGGATGAAATCCACAGATACGCAGTATTTT; v_call: TRBV6-2/TRBV6-3; d_call: -; clone_size: -; j_call: TRBJ2-3
cdr3_aa: CASSLRVTSTGELFF; cdr3_nt: TGCGCCAGCAGCCTCAGGGTAACGAGCACCGGGGAGCTGTTTTTT; v_call: TRBV4-3; d_call: -; clone_size: -; j_call: TRBJ2-2
cdr3_aa: CASSRDLLKGEQFF; cdr3_nt: TGTGCCAGCAGTCGGGACTTGCTCAAGGGTGAGCAGTTCTTC; v_call: TRBV6-2/TRBV6-3; d_call: -; clone_size: -; j_call: TRBJ2-1
cdr3_aa: CAISIQVGSGRGNEQFF; cdr3_nt: TGTGCCATCAGTATTCAAGTCGGGAGCGGGAGAGGGAATGAGCAGTTCTTC; v_call: TRBV10-3; d_call: TRBD2; clone_size: -; j_call: TRBJ2-1
cdr3_aa: CASSVELGVVGEQYF; cdr3_nt: TGTGCCAGCAGCGTAGAGTTGGGGGTAGTGGGCGAGCAGTACTTC; v_call: TRBV9; d_call: -; clone_size: -; j_call: TRBJ2-7
cdr3_aa: CASSYTGTSRYEQYF; cdr3_nt: TGCGCCAGCAGCTACACCGGGACTAGCAGATACGAGCAGTACTTC; v_call: TRBV4-1; d_call: TRBD2; clone_size: -; j_call: TRBJ2-7
cdr3_aa: CASGDRGGYEQYF; cdr3_nt: TGCGCCAGCGGGGACAGGGGAGGCTACGAGCAGTACTTC; v_call: TRBV5-1; d_call: TRBD1; clone_size: -; j_call: TRBJ2-7
cdr3_aa: CATHGTRGVPTF; cdr3_nt: TGTGCCACCCACGGGACTAGAGGCGTCCCGACTTTC; v_call: TRBV12-3/TRBV12-4; d_call: TRBD2; clone_size: -; j_call: TRBJ2-6
cdr3_aa: CAWSVRADTQYF; cdr3_nt: TGTGCCTGGAGTGTACGAGCAGATACGCAGTATTTT; v_call: TRBV30; d_call: -; clone_size: many; j_call: TRBJ2-3
cdr3_aa: CASSHGGAYAEQYF; cdr3_nt: TGTGCCAGCAGCCACGGGGGGGCTTATGCCGAGCAGTACTTC; v_call: TRBV4-2; d_call: TRBD2; clone_size: -; j_call: TRBJ2-7
cdr3_aa: CASSQDGGGSALNEQFF; cdr3_nt: TGCGCCAGCAGCCAAGACGGGGGCGGGAGCGCCCTCAATGAGCAGTTCTTC; v_call: TRBV4-3; d_call: -; clone_size: -; j_call: TRBJ2-1
cdr3_aa: CASSNTGQANGWWGQHF; cdr3_nt: TGTGCCAGCAGCAATACTGGACAGGCAAATGGGTGGTGGGGCCAGCATTTT; v_call: TRBV21-1; d_call: -; clone_size: few; j_call: TRBJ1-5
cdr3_aa: CASSPVTGRTDTQYF; cdr3_nt: TGTGCCAGCAGCCCTGTGACAGGGCGCACAGATACGCAGTATTTT; v_call: TRBV7-9; d_call: TRBD1; clone_size: -; j_call: TRBJ2-3
cdr3_aa: CASSLAVANYEQYF; cdr3_nt: TGCGCCAGCAGCTTGGCAGTAGCAAACTACGAGCAGTACTTC; v_call: TRBV5-1; d_call: -; clone_size: few; j_call: TRBJ2-7
cdr3_aa: CSALRHNDYEQYF; cdr3_nt: TGCAGTGCTTTAAGACACAACGATTACGAGCAGTACTTC; v_call: TRBV20-1; d_call: -; clone_size: -; j_call: TRBJ2-7
cdr3_aa: CASSLEGRVNEQFF; cdr3_nt: TGCGCCAGCAGCTTGGAGGGCAGGGTCAATGAGCAGTTCTTC; v_call: TRBV11-3; d_call: -; clone_size: -; j_call: TRBJ2-1
cdr3_aa: CSVSGTGYYNEQYF; cdr3_nt: TGCAGCGTTTCCGGGACAGGGTATTACAATGAGCAGTACTTC; v_call: TRBV29-1; d_call: TRBD1; clone_size: few; j_call: TRBJ2-7
cdr3_aa: CAIGDRLTYEQYF; cdr3_nt: TGTGCCATCGGGGACAGGTTGACCTACGAGCAGTACTTC; v_call: TRBV10-3; d_call: TRBD1; clone_size: few; j_call: TRBJ2-7
cdr3_aa: CASSAFRSAGTDTQYF; cdr3_nt: TGTGCCAGCAGTGCCTTCCGGTCCGCGGGCACAGATACGCAGTATTTT; v_call: TRBV6-1; d_call: -; clone_size: -; j_call: TRBJ2-3
cdr3_aa: CASSQPLAGADGELFF; cdr3_nt: TGTGCCAGCAGTCAACCTCTAGCGGGAGCGGACGGGGAGCTGTTTTTT; v_call: TRBV27; d_call: TRBD2; clone_size: -; j_call: TRBJ2-2
cdr3_aa: CASSYPGKRITETQYF; cdr3_nt: TGTGCCAGCAGTTACCCCGGGAAGAGAATTACGGAGACCCAGTACTTC; v_call: TRBV6-6; d_call: -; clone_size: few; j_call: TRBJ2-5
cdr3_aa: CSVILGALEQFF; cdr3_nt: TGCAGCGTTATATTGGGGGCCCTTGAGCAGTTCTTC; v_call: TRBV29-1; d_call: -; clone_size: many; j_call: TRBJ2-1
cdr3_aa: CASSPGQASPYEQYF; cdr3_nt: TGTGCCAGCTCACCTGGACAGGCCTCCCCTTACGAGCAGTACTTC; v_call: TRBV18; d_call: TRBD1; clone_size: -; j_call: TRBJ2-7
cdr3_aa: CASSMSLRNDEQFF; cdr3_nt: TGTGCCAGCAGTATGTCCCTCCGGAACGATGAGCAGTTCTTC; v_call: TRBV28; d_call: -; clone_size: few; j_call: TRBJ2-1
cdr3_aa: CASSLATGRVETQYF; cdr3_nt: TGTGCCAGCAGCTTGGCCACGGGGCGTGTAGAGACCCAGTACTTC; v_call: TRBV5-6; d_call: -; clone_size: -; j_call: TRBJ2-5